The clone carrying this T cell receptor (beta chain) was counted between two and nine times. Its specificity is unknown. This entry is derived from a study of T-cell memory formation after mild COVID-19. Points from the study as a whole: Contracting clones from day 15 to 85 showed balanced CD4/CD8; later expanders favored CD4+. Still unconfirmed is whether the second-wave clones peaking on day 37 recognized SARS-CoV-2.

One entry per CDR3 protein results from TCRdb running MiXCR on the 5' RACE reads. The data contain 95,000 to 120,000 distinct CDR3 sequences, 15% to 20% of them singletons. The sequence was collected from a man younger than 35 who had mild COVID-19 (a few samples of this study predate the infection). Cell type and time point are not known. The specimen sequenced was PBMCs or a T cell subset sorted from them (not recorded which).

The CDR3 DNA reads TGCAGTGGTCCAGGGGCCACTGAAGCTTTCTTT. Protein product: CSGPGATEAFF. This chain links TRBV20-1 with TRBJ1-1; D is possibly TRBD1 (6 bases). The CDR3 extends over 11 amino acids. CDR1 is DFQATT and CDR2 is SNEGSKA in the germline V gene (reference sequence). Trimming removed 7 bases from V and 4 bases from J, with 10 bases in between.